The clone carrying this T cell receptor (beta chain) was detected only a few times. Antigen: not known. TCRdb independently ran MiXCR on the 5' RACE reads; one entry per CDR3 protein. The data contain under 60,000 distinct CDR3 sequences, less than 6% of them singletons. The CDR3 consists of 13 residues. CDR1 is ENHRY, CDR2 SYGVKD, per germline. The V and J ends lost 3 bases and 3 bases respectively, with 6 bases between them. This sample is drawn from a study of neurological immune-mediated disorders. Regarding the study as a whole: Among expanded clones, no CDR3 amino acid sequences were shared across subjects, a pattern suggesting private repertoires in all groups.

The sample comprised CD4+ T cells from blood. The sequence was obtained from a woman aged 18-30 years with multiple sclerosis. This rearrangement joins TRBV10-3 to TRBJ2-1; no clear D. The CDR3 DNA is TGTGCCATCAGTGAAGGCGGCTACAATGAGCAGTTCTTC. Protein: CAISEGGYNEQFF.